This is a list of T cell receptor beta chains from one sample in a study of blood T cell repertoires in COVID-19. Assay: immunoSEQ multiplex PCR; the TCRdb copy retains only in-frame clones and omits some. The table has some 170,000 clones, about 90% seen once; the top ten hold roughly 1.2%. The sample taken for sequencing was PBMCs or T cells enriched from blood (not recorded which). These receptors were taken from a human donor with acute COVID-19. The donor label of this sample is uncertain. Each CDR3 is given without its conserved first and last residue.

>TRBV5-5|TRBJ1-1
ASSLAGAGGTEAF
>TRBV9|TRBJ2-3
ASSEGLAGLDTQY
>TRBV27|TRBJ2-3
ASSFAQYTDTQY
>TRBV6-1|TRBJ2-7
ASSEARDRYYERY
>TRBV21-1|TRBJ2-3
ASSKTGDRERYLSTDTQY
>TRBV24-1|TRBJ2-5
ATSDPGGSETQY
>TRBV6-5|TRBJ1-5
ASGQANQPQH
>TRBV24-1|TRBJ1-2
ATSTAGYGYT
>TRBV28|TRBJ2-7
ASSEGGHEQY
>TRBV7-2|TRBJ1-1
ASSITGRNTEAF
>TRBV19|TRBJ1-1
ASSIPGVQDTEAF
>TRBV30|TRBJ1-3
AWRGQGAGNTIY
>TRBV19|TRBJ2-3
ASSMASGGGDTQY
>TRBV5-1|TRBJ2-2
ASSFGQGINGELF
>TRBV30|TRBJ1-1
AWSSGGSRAF
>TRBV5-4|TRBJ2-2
ASSSSGQAGLF
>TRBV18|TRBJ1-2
ASSPPAVDYGYT
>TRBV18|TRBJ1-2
ASSPPTGSKDYGYT
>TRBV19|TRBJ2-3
ASSREGLTADTQY
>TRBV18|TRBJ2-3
ASSFQGDTQY
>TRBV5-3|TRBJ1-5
ARSPWDSLNQPQH
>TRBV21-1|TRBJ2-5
ASSKLGDLPKETQY
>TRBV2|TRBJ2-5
ASSETGGAETQY
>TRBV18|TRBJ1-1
ASSPPYGQGAVVNTEAF
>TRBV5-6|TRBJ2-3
ASSLLAGSTDTQY
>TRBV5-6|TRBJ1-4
ASSLAGTGQGEAKKLF
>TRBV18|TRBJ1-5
ASSSGQGKRQPQH
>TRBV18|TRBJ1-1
ASSLALDSRTEAF
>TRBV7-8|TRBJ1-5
ASSLLGPTGNQPQH
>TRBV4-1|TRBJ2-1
ASSQVTQGHHNEQF
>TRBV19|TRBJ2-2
ASSISGSTGELF
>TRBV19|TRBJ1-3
ASTTETGGISGNTIY
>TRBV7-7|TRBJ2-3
ASSLGAGDTDTQY
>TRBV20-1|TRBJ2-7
SASWGQRGPTYEQY
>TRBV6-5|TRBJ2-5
ASSYSGGRQETQY
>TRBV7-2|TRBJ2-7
ASSPGQGGYEQY
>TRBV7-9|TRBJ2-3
ASSYGQGVTDTQY
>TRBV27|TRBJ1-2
ASSRTGGWYGYT
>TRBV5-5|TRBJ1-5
ASSFLETGNQPQH
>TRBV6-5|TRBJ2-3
ASSSLQGPTDTQY
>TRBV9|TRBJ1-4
ASSRLHRGGRTNEKLF
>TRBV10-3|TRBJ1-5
ASKAGTDSNQPQH